The 25 T cell receptor beta chains below all came from one sample that was sequenced in a study of T-cell memory formation after mild COVID-19. TCRdb fed the 5' RACE reads into MiXCR, producing one record per CDR3 protein. The profile shows just under 550,000 distinct CDR3 sequences, 20% of them singletons. The sequencing sample was made of PBMCs or a T cell subset sorted from them (not recorded which). These receptor sequences come from an adult woman who had mild COVID-19 (a few samples of this study predate the infection). Cell type and time point are not known.

The V gene is TRBV7-9, the J gene TRBJ1-2; D is unresolved. The CDR3 is 12 amino acids. Between the trimmed V and J ends, which lost 3 bases and 8 bases, there was a span of 10 bases. CDR1 and CDR2 from the germline V gene are SEHNR and FQNEAQ (reference sequence). The CDR3 nucleotides are TGTGCCAGCAGCTTCGCTAACTTCGGCTACACCTTC. Amino acids: CASSFANFGYTF.

The CDR3 nucleotides are TGTGCCAGTAGTATAGTTGCCCCAAATGAGCAGTTCTTC. Protein product: CASSIVAPNEQFF. V gene TRBV19 combines with J gene TRBJ2-1, with D unresolved. This CDR3 is 13 amino acids long. Germline CDR1 LNHDA, CDR2 SQIVND (reference sequence). Trimming left V 1 base short and J 7 bases short, with 8 bases between. Full variable domain (rest looked up from reference TRBV19 and TRBJ2-1): DGGITQSPKYLFRKEGQNVTLSCEQNLNHDAMYWYRQDPGQGLRLIYYSQIVNDFQKGDIAEGYSVSREKKESFPLTVTSAQKNPTAFYLCASSIVAPNEQFFGPGTRLTVL.

This clonotype appeared a few times. This chain connects TRBV29-1 to TRBJ2-2; D ambiguous. CDR1 and CDR2 from the germline V gene are SQVTM and ANQGSEA. This CDR3 contains 13 residues. The V and J ends lost 5 bases and 0 bases respectively, with 7 bases between them. The CDR3 nucleotides read TGCAGCGTTTCACAGACGAACACCGGGGAGCTGTTTTTT. Translating it yields CSVSQTNTGELFF.

This clonotype was seen a handful of times. The rearrangement uses TRBV7-9 and TRBJ2-5, with 8 bases fitting TRBD2. This CDR3 spans 14 amino acids. In germline, CDR1 is SEHNR, CDR2 FQNEAQ (reference sequence). Losses at the gene ends were 4 bases for V and 7 bases for J; bases not matched to a gene: 8. The CDR3 DNA reads TGTGCCAGCAGCTCATCGGGGGGGCCGGGGACCCAGTACTTC. It yields the protein CASSSSGGPGTQYF.

This clonotype has only a few counts. The rearrangement joins TRBV12-3 or TRBV12-4 to TRBJ2-5; 7 bases match TRBD2. The trim removed 5 bases at V and 1 base at J, leaving 7 bases unmatched. The CDR3 has 15 amino acids. CDR3 DNA: TGTGCCAGCAGTAGGATAGCTAGCGGCCAAGAGACCCAGTACTTC. Translating it yields CASSRIASGQETQYF.

This rearrangement joins TRBV11-2 to TRBJ2-5; D might be TRBD1 or TRBD2, each matching 5 bases. In germline, CDR1 is SGHAT, CDR2 FQNNGV. The CDR3 is made up of 14 amino acids. V gave up 3 bases and J gave up 0 bases, with 8 bases separating them. In DNA form, the CDR3 reads TGTGCCAGCAGCTTTTGGGGACACCAAGAGACCCAGTACTTC. It specifies CASSFWGHQETQYF.

This chain connects TRBV12-3 or TRBV12-4 to TRBJ2-2, with a weak D call TRBD1 (5 bases). V lost 6 bases and J lost 7, with 15 bases in between. This CDR3 comprises 14 residues. The CDR3 DNA follows: TGTGCCAGCAGCCCACAGGTATTCGGCGGGGAGCTGTTTTTT. Translation gives CASSPQVFGGELFF.

This clonotype appeared a few times. The chain combines TRBV6-2 or TRBV6-3 with TRBJ1-2, with 10 positions matching TRBD1. V shed 6 bases, J shed 7 bases, and the junction held 5 bases outside the gene matches. This CDR3 is built from 13 residues. CDR1 and CDR2 (germline): MNHEY, SVGEGT. DNA of the CDR3: TGTGCCAGCAGCCAGGGACAGGGGCTTGGCTACACCTTC. It specifies CASSQGQGLGYTF.

This chain joins TRBV18 and TRBJ2-4; TRBD2 might be the D (6 bases). The CDR3 is made up of 14 amino acids. Trimming cost V 2 bases and J 14 bases, with 19 bases left between them. Germline CDR1 and CDR2: KGHSH and LQKENI. In DNA, the CDR3 is TGTGCCAGCTCACCAGGGGACTTCGAAGGCCTCAAGTACTTC. Translated, it gives CASSPGDFEGLKYF.

The table lists this clonotype with a few counts. The chain employs TRBV24-1 and TRBJ2-1; 8 bases align to TRBD2. V was pared by 3 bases and J by 9 bases, with 9 bases of the junction left unmatched. This CDR3 contains 15 residues. Germline CDR1 KGHDR, CDR2 SFDVKD. CDR3 region: CATSDETRGGLEQFF. In DNA, the CDR3 is TGTGCCACCAGTGATGAAACCCGGGGGGGCCTTGAGCAGTTCTTC.

This clonotype was recorded a few times. The chain joins TRBV12-3 or TRBV12-4 to TRBJ1-2; 11 bases match TRBD1. CDR3 length: 17 residues. The trim removed 3 bases at V and 8 bases at J, leaving 14 bases unmatched. CDR3 amino acids: CASSFWTGGASTGGYTF. CDR3 nucleotide sequence: TGTGCCAGCAGTTTTTGGACAGGGGGCGCTTCGACGGGAGGCTACACCTTC.

This chain links TRBV9 with TRBJ1-5; weak D call: TRBD1 (6 bases). Trimming removed 3 bases at V and 1 base at J, with 17 bases between. Per the germline V gene, CDR1 is SGDLS and CDR2 is YYNGEE. The CDR3 totals 17 residues. The chain's CDR3 is CASSGTPRGTSNQPQHF. In DNA, the CDR3 is TGTGCCAGCAGCGGAACCCCGCGGGGGACAAGCAATCAGCCCCAGCATTTT.

This clonotype was picked up a small number of times. The chain couples TRBV6-5 to TRBJ1-2; no firm D call. The CDR3 runs 15 residues. V lost 4 bases and J lost 4, with 16 bases in between. Germline V gene lookup returns CDR1 MNHEY and CDR2 SVGAGI. CDR3 sequence: CASSFAGKGGYGYTF. The CDR3 nucleotides read TGTGCCAGCAGTTTCGCCGGTAAGGGCGGCTATGGCTACACCTTC.

This clonotype was counted between two and nine times. The V gene is TRBV4-3, the J gene TRBJ2-2; the match to TRBD2 covers 7 bases. Per germline, CDR1 LGHNA and CDR2 YSLEER. The CDR3 covers 15 residues. V lost 4 bases and J lost 4; bases outside the gene matches: 6. The CDR3 DNA sequence: TGCGCCAGCAGCCCCCGGGGGGAGGCCACCGGGGAGCTGTTTTTT. It yields the protein CASSPRGEATGELFF.

J is TRBJ2-2 and V is TRBV24-1, with D perhaps matching TRBD1 (5 bases). This CDR3 is 15 amino acids long. Trimming left V 3 bases short and J 3 bases short, with 10 bases between. Germline CDR1 is KGHDR and CDR2 is SFDVKD. The CDR3: CATSDGKGHTGELFF. DNA for the CDR3: TGTGCCACCAGTGATGGGAAGGGGCACACCGGGGAGCTGTTTTTT.

Note on this clonotype: The junction departs from the called germline gene at one end, perhaps through a read error. V and J are TRBV15 and TRBJ2-2; 10 bases match TRBD2. CDR3 length: 16 residues. Germline CDR1 is LNHNV and CDR2 is YYDKDF (reference sequence). The chain's CDR3 is CATSEMGLAKTGELFF. CDR3 coding DNA: TGTGCCACCAGTGAAATGGGACTAGCGAAAACCGGGGAGCTGTTTTTT.

The chain employs TRBV7-9 and TRBJ2-3; D possibly uses TRBD1 or TRBD2 (5 bases each). The length of the CDR3 is 13 residues. Deletions cut 5 bases from V and 4 bases from J, with 10 bases between. The V gene's germline CDR1 is SEHNR and CDR2 FQNEAQ (reference sequence). CDR3 in amino acids: CASSRDQPDTQYF. The CDR3 DNA reads as TGTGCCAGCAGCCGGGACCAACCAGATACGCAGTATTTT.

The CDR3 DNA is TGTGCCAGCAGTTCCGGGGGCTCCTACAATGAGCAGTTCTTC. This gives the protein CASSSGGSYNEQFF. The V call is TRBV12-3 or TRBV12-4, the J call TRBJ2-1, with D maybe TRBD2 (6 bases). V lost 4 bases to trimming and J lost 0 bases, with 7 bases between them. The CDR3 spans 14 residues.

This clonotype counts as medium-sized (0.01 to 0.1%). The chain uses TRBV5-1 and TRBJ2-7; 11 bases agree with TRBD2. Germline V gene data show CDR1 as SGHRS and CDR2 as YFSETQ. CDR3 length equals 15 residues. V was pared by 4 bases and J by 3 bases, with 6 bases of the junction left unmatched. The CDR3 DNA is TGCGCCAGCAGCGAGCGACTAGCGGGACGCTACGAGCAGTACTTC. Residues: CASSERLAGRYEQYF.

The chain has TRBV10-3 and TRBJ2-7, with TRBD1 matching over 7 bases. Germline trimming cut 4 bases from V and 1 base from J; bases unmatched to any gene: 7. The CDR3 has 15 residues. Per the germline V gene, CDR1 is ENHRY and CDR2 is SYGVKD. This CDR3 is CAISAPGQNSYEQYF. The CDR3 nucleotides read TGTGCCATCAGTGCCCCGGGACAGAATTCCTACGAGCAGTACTTC.

This chain connects TRBV10-3 to TRBJ2-7, with D uncertain. CDR1 and CDR2 from the germline V gene are ENHRY and SYGVKD. V was shortened by 0 bases and J by 2 bases, with 8 bases between the two germline ends. CDR3 length equals 14 residues. The CDR3 sequence is CAISESGIAYEQYF. CDR3 bases: TGTGCCATCAGTGAGTCGGGAATAGCCTACGAGCAGTACTTC.

This clonotype was picked up a small number of times. The chain couples TRBV12-3 or TRBV12-4 to TRBJ2-2; TRBD1 might be the D (7 bases). The germline V and J ends were trimmed by 6 bases and 4 bases, with 18 bases remaining between them. This CDR3 comprises 16 residues. CDR3 nucleotide sequence: TGTGCCAGCAGCCGACCCAGGGGGGATGGCACCGGGGAGCTGTTTTTT. Encoded protein: CASSRPRGDGTGELFF.

The V and J genes are TRBV20-1 and TRBJ2-5, with TRBD2 matching 14 bases. The V gene end was trimmed by 5 bases and the J gene end by 4 bases; junction bases not matched to a gene: 6. The germline V gene has CDR1 DFQATT and CDR2 SNEGSKA (reference sequence). CDR3 length equals 15 residues. The chain's CDR3 is CSARLAGGPLETQYF. For the CDR3, the DNA is TGCAGTGCTCGACTAGCGGGGGGGCCATTAGAGACCCAGTACTTC.

V gene TRBV9 combines with J gene TRBJ2-5; 7 bases are shared with TRBD1. After removal of 2 bases from V and 4 bases from J, the junction contained 5 bases not matched to a gene. There are 14 residues in the CDR3. Germline lookup yields CDR1 SGDLS and CDR2 YYNGEE. The CDR3: CASSVGTVLETQYF. The CDR3 nucleotides are TGTGCCAGCAGCGTCGGGACAGTCCTAGAGACCCAGTACTTC.

The chain combines TRBV2 with TRBJ2-2; no reliable D call. The CDR3 spans 15 residues. Trimming took off 3 bases at V and 3 bases at J, with 11 bases between the two ends. Germline V gene data show CDR1 as SNHLY and CDR2 as FYNNEI. Here the CDR3 DNA reads TGTGCCAGCAGTGACTGGGGTCCAGACACCGGGGAGCTGTTTTTT. Translation: CASSDWGPDTGELFF. Based on the CDR3 plus reference TRBV2 and TRBJ2-2, the full variable domain is EPEVTQTPSHQVTQMGQEVILRCVPISNHLYFYWYRQILGQKVEFLVSFYNNEISEKSEIFDDQFSVERPDGSNFTLKIRSTKLEDSAMYFCASSDWGPDTGELFFGEGSRLTVL.